This entry features one TCR beta chain sequence. No antigen is known for it. No quality values exist for individual bases; no much larger clone is one base distant. Superscript III and a set of TRAV- and TRBV-specific primers were used to synthesize first-strand cDNA, so that both TCRalpha and TCRbeta chains were covered. A roughly 19-cycle PCR with Phusion amplified the TCRs, pairing a constant-region primer with the adapter that was attached to the V primers. Amplification of the isolated mRNA was done with the MessageAmp II aRNA Amplification Kit, which involved a 16-hour in vitro transcription at 37 degrees C. The Dynabeads mRNA DIRECT Purification Kit was used to isolate the mRNA for TCR sequencing. Indexed Illumina adapters were added in a second Phusion PCR of 25 cycles, after which AMPure XP beads were used to purify the products. As for how the authors treated the data: Using custom Perl scripts, TCR sequences encoding the same protein were pooled, out-of-frame sequences were removed, and the abundance of each clonotype was computed. Any TCR sequence supported by only a single read was excluded from analysis. Shannon entropy, Gini index, clonality, richness, and the frequency of TCRs shared between repertoires were included as repertoire metrics. TCRdb reprocessing: public reads trimmed at Q25 with fastp, clones called with MiXCR, in-frame beta chains kept. CDR3 protein sequences are deduplicated, and each keeps its most common genes and DNA. V and J calls and clone size were set by TCRdb, not the authors. Within this sample are thousands of distinct CDR3 sequences, with around 71% of them counted one time only. Of the sample, over 10% is held by the ten largest clones.

From the cysteine through the phenylalanine, the CDR3 covers 15 amino acids. CDR3 DNA only is kept here, 45 bases in frame from base 1. Looking up the germline V gene (reference sequence) yields CDR1 MNHNY and CDR2 SVGAGI. Cut back by 2 bases and 3 bases, the V and J ends lie 13 bases apart. The donors took part in RACIN, a single-arm, phase I, dose-escalation trial that combined nivolumab, ipilimumab, aspirin, low-dose cyclophosphamide and low-dose radiotherapy. Patients with advanced, TIL-negative solid tumors were considered eligible. The data belong to a study of low-dose radiotherapy and immunotherapy resistance in tumors (dated by TCRdb to 2021 to 2024). For the wider study: In Cohort 1, each fraction delivered 0.5 Gy every 2 weeks, and the prescribed total PTV dose was 6.5 Gy. Intravenous cyclophosphamide at 200 mg/m2 was administered every two weeks, one day ahead of each radiation and immunotherapy administration. Patients in Cohort 2 were given 1 Gy per fraction every two weeks, for a total of 13 Gy across 26 weeks. Trial participants were not randomized into treatment groups. Eight patients were included in the translational analysis, namely three from the first dose cohort plus the first five from the second dose cohort. Starting on cycle 1 day 1, patients took 300 mg of aspirin by mouth once a day for four cycles. Patients were given nivolumab as a 240 mg flat dose every two weeks and ipilimumab at 1 mg/kg every six weeks, with both drugs delivered intravenously.

This receptor chain uses TRBV6-6 and TRBJ1-1, with the identity of the D gene unclear. This receptor was identified in a human donor with advanced metastatic prostate, ovarian, gallbladder or colorectal cancer (not recorded which). This table probably holds off-target reads from a library built for another chain. The DNA sequence follows: TGTGCCAGCAGTTACAGGCTAGCGGGTGACACTGAAGCTTTCTTT. Its protein is CASSYRLAGDTEAFF.